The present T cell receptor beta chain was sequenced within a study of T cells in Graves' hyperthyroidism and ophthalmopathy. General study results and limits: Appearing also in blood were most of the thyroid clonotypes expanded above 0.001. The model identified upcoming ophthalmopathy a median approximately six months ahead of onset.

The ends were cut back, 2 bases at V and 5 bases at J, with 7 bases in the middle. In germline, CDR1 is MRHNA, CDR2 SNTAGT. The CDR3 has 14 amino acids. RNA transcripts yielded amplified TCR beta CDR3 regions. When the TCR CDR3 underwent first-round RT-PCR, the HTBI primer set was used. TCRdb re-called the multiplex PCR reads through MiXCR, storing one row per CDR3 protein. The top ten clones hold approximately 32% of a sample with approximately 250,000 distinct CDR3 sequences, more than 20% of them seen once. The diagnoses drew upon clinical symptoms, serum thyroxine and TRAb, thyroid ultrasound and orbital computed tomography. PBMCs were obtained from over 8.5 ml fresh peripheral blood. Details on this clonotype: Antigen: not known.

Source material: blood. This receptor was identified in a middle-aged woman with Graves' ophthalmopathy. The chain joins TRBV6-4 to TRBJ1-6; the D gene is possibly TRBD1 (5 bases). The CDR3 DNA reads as TGTGCCAGCAGTGACGGGGCCAATAATTCACCCCTCCACTTT. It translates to CASSDGANNSPLHF.